The next 12 T cell receptor beta chains were all read from a single sample in a study of regulatory T cells in long-lasting Graves disease (dated by TCRdb to 2020 to 2023). Sample time point, as interpreted from the label and publication: persistent/refractory GD, antithyroid drugs over 5 years with positive TRAb. For both TCR sequencing and RNA sequencing, RNA was extracted from PBMCs using TRIzol. Libraries were prepared through multiplex PCR. TCRdb shows the sequencer as Illumina HiSeq 4000. CDR3 regions were amplified by Arm-PCR with iRepertoire HTBI primers to construct TCR beta libraries. In-frame beta chains were kept once TCRdb had trimmed the public reads at Q25 with fastp and called clones with MiXCR. Rows are unified per CDR3 protein, each entry keeping the most common DNA and genes. In all, the sample holds approximately 380,000 distinct CDR3 sequences, and 20% to 25% of those were seen once. The biggest ten clones account for less than 25% of the sample.

Here the sequenced sample was peripheral blood mononuclear cells (PBMCs), taken when the disease was refractory, from a patient treated with antithyroid drugs. Receptors were obtained from a female donor with Graves disease.

This chain uses TRBV20-1 with TRBJ1-2; no firm D call. Germline V gene data show CDR1 as DFQATT and CDR2 as SNEGSKA (reference sequence). The germline V and J ends were trimmed by 5 bases and 3 bases, with 10 bases remaining between them. This CDR3 contains 12 residues. This chain's CDR3 is CSAAGVDYGYTF. As DNA, the CDR3 is TGCAGTGCTGCCGGGGTGGACTATGGCTACACCTTC.

There are many counts of this clonotype. The CDR3 sequence is CASSSGDQETQYF. The CDR3 nucleotides read TGTGCCAGTTCCTCGGGGGACCAAGAGACCCAGTACTTC. The genes are TRBV6-4 and TRBJ2-5; weak D call: TRBD2 (6 bases). This CDR3 has 13 residues. CDR1 MRHNA and CDR2 SNTAGT come from the germline V gene. V shed 9 bases and J shed 0 bases, with 11 bases lying between them.

This clonotype was detected many times. The chain employs TRBV18 and TRBJ1-1; D not certain. Trimming pared 3 bases from V and 1 base from J, leaving 9 bases between. CDR1 is KGHSH, CDR2 LQKENI, per germline. The CDR3 extends over 14 amino acids. CDR3 sequence reads: CASSPPGGNTEAFF. The CDR3 DNA sequence: TGTGCCAGCTCACCTCCCGGAGGGAACACTGAAGCTTTCTTT.

Comment on this clonotype: The conserved final phenylalanine or tryptophan is absent from the CDR3, which likely points to a read error. The CDR3 loop reads CASSYSRAVNSPLHS. CDR3 DNA sequence: TGTGCCAGCAGTTACTCAAGGGCCGTTAATTCACCCCTCCACTCT. J is TRBJ1-6 and V is TRBV6-5; no firm D call. Germline V gives CDR1 MNHEY, CDR2 SVGAGI. V was shortened by 0 bases and J by 6 bases, with 9 bases between the two germline ends. The CDR3 totals 15 residues.

This clonotype turned up a few times. The rearrangement links TRBV27 to TRBJ2-7, with 10 bases lining up with TRBD1. This CDR3 has 14 amino acids. Germline V gives CDR1 MNHEY, CDR2 SMNVEV (reference sequence). The V segment lost 1 base and the J segment 5 bases; nucleotides outside the gene matches: 2. DNA for the CDR3: TGTGCCAGCAGTTTATGGGGACAGGGGAACGAGCAGTACTTC. Amino acids: CASSLWGQGNEQYF.

The CDR3 reads CASSLFFGGQRTTNEKLFF. For the CDR3, the DNA is TGTGCCAGCAGCTTATTTTTCGGGGGACAGAGAACAACTAATGAAAAACTGTTTTTT. The rearrangement links TRBV7-9 to TRBJ1-4, with 7 positions matching TRBD1. With 2 bases clipped from V and 0 bases from J, the junction kept 12 bases outside the gene matches. The CDR3 contains 19 residues. Germline CDR1 and CDR2: SEHNR and FQNEAQ (reference sequence). Based on the CDR3 plus reference TRBV7-9 and TRBJ1-4, the full variable domain is DTGVSQNPRHKITKRGQNVTFRCDPISEHNRLYWYRQTLGQGPEFLTYFQNEAQLEKSRLLSDRFSAERPKGSFSTLEIQRTEQGDSAMYLCASSLFFGGQRTTNEKLFFGSGTQLSVL.

There are a few counts of this clonotype. V is TRBV6-5 and J is TRBJ2-7; D unresolved. The V gene lost 2 bases and the J gene lost 4 bases, with 12 bases spanning the gap. CDR3 size: 14 residues. Germline loops: CDR1 MNHEY, CDR2 SVGAGI. The CDR3 spells CASSYTPTSYEQYF. Here the CDR3 DNA reads TGTGCCAGCAGTTACACGCCGACTTCTTACGAGCAGTACTTC.

The V and J genes are TRBV27 and TRBJ1-1, with 8 bases aligning to TRBD1. Germline V gene data show CDR1 as MNHEY and CDR2 as SMNVEV (reference sequence). The CDR3 extends over 16 amino acids. The V and J ends lost 5 bases and 1 base, in that order; junction bases with no gene match: 9. As DNA, the CDR3 is TGTGCCAGCAGTATTAATGGACAGGGAAGGAACACTGAAGCTTTCTTT. Protein: CASSINGQGRNTEAFF.

This clonotype has ten or more counts. V is TRBV20-1 and J is TRBJ2-2; D not certain. Trimming removed 0 bases from V and 4 bases from J, with 6 bases in between. In germline, CDR1 is DFQATT, CDR2 SNEGSKA (reference sequence). CDR3 length: 13 amino acids. CDR3 DNA sequence: TGCAGTGCTAGAGAGGGGTTCACCGGGGAGCTGTTTTTT. Translated, it gives CSAREGFTGELFF.

In this sample, this clonotype turned up many times. J is TRBJ1-1 and V is TRBV2; weak D call: TRBD1 (5 bases). Looked up from germline, CDR1 is SNHLY and CDR2 is FYNNEI. The CDR3 runs 14 residues. The V gene lost 4 bases and the J gene lost 0 bases, with 9 bases spanning the gap. DNA for the CDR3: TGTGCCAGCAGTGGAGGGGTCGTGAACACTGAAGCTTTCTTT. It translates to CASSGGVVNTEAFF.

This clonotype has ten or more counts. The V gene is TRBV7-9, the J gene TRBJ1-4; D gene unclear. There are 16 residues in the CDR3. Germline V gives CDR1 SEHNR, CDR2 FQNEAQ (reference sequence). V was clipped by 2 bases and J by 8 bases, with 18 bases between them. The CDR3 here is CASSLMGYGKGEKLFF. The CDR3 nucleotides are TGTGCCAGCAGCTTAATGGGGTACGGAAAGGGAGAAAAACTGTTTTTT.

The V gene is TRBV28, the J gene TRBJ1-3; unclear D gene. CDR3 length: 15 residues. Germline V gene sequence: CDR1 MDHEN, CDR2 SYDVKM. Trimming removed 4 bases from V and 0 bases from J, with 10 bases in between. CDR3 sequence: CASSSLRASGNTIYF. In nucleotides, the CDR3 is TGTGCCAGCAGTTCTTTGAGAGCCTCTGGAAACACCATATATTTT.